Listed below are T cell receptor beta chains from one sample, sequenced in a study of T-cell memory formation after mild COVID-19. Using its own MiXCR run on the 5' RACE reads, TCRdb lists one record per CDR3 protein. The repertoire consists of 540,000 or so distinct CDR3 sequences, with roughly 22% occurring once and the leading ten covering under 15%. Sample: PBMCs or a T cell subset sorted from them (not recorded which). These receptors came from an adult woman who had mild COVID-19 (a few samples of this study predate the infection). Cell type and time point are not known. Each CDR3 is given with its conserved first and last residue. The D gene is left open where the match is weak. Clone size, where shown, is once, few, many, or a class for clones that have expanded.

v_gene	d_gene	abundance	j_gene	CDR3nt	CDR3aa
TRBV7-8	NA	NA	TRBJ2-1	TGTGCCAGCAGGGGCACCCCTAGTGAGCAGTTCTTC	CASRGTPSEQFF
TRBV15	NA	few	TRBJ1-5	TGTGCCACCAGCAGGGACGGGTTTCAGCCCCAGCATTTT	CATSRDGFQPQHF
TRBV7-9	NA	once	TRBJ2-7	TGTACCAGCAGCACCGGACAAGAACTAACCTACGAGCAGTACTTC	CTSSTGQELTYEQYF
TRBV20-1	NA	few	TRBJ1-2	TGCAGTGCTCCGCCTGGGTGGGACGCGGGGGGCTACACCTTC	CSAPPGWDAGGYTF
TRBV2	TRBD1	many	TRBJ2-3	TGTGCCAGCATCCGGACAGGGCAGCAGGATACGCAGTATTTT	CASIRTGQQDTQYF
TRBV5-6	NA	few	TRBJ2-1	TGTGCCAGCAGCTTGCCTGCGTACAATGAGCAGTTCTTC	CASSLPAYNEQFF
TRBV7-9	TRBD2	few	TRBJ2-1	TGTGCCAGCAGCTTACTAGCGGGAGTGGTGAGCGATGAGCAGTTCTTC	CASSLLAGVVSDEQFF
TRBV19	NA	few	TRBJ2-1	TGTGCCAGTAGACGGGACCGGCGGGCCAATGAGCAGTTCTTC	CASRRDRRANEQFF
TRBV10-3	TRBD1	few	TRBJ1-2	TGTGCCATCAGTGATCCGACAGGGGGCTGGCCCTATGGCTACACCTTC	CAISDPTGGWPYGYTF
TRBV27	NA	NA	TRBJ2-7	TGTGCCAGCAGTTTATCAGGGTCGGGCTCCTACGAGCAGTACTTC	CASSLSGSGSYEQYF
TRBV24-1	NA	NA	TRBJ1-1	TGTGCCACCAGTGACCCCGTTAGGGGGGCTTTCTTT	CATSDPVRGAFF
TRBV5-1	NA	few	TRBJ2-5	TGCGCCAGCAGCGAGGGACCGCAGATCCAAGAGACCCAGTACTTC	CASSEGPQIQETQYF
TRBV5-1	NA	NA	TRBJ1-1	TGCGCCAGCAGCTTTCAGGATAAGAACACTGAAGCTTTCTTT	CASSFQDKNTEAFF
TRBV21-1	NA	few	TRBJ2-7	TGTGCCAGCAGCGGGGACAGGGGGCGATACGAGCAGTACTTC	CASSGDRGRYEQYF
TRBV5-1	NA	NA	TRBJ2-3	TGCGCCAGCAGCTCTTATGGCACAGATACGCCGTATTTT	CASSSYGTDTPYF
TRBV5-1	TRBD1	NA	TRBJ2-7	TGCGCCAGCAGCGTACCCGGGACAGGGGAGTACGAGCGGCAGTACTTC	CASSVPGTGEYERQYF
TRBV24-1	NA	NA	TRBJ1-2	TGTGCCACCAGTGACCCCGGGACCAACTATGGCTACACCTTC	CATSDPGTNYGYTF
TRBV4-1	NA	NA	TRBJ1-1	TGCGCCAGCAGCCAAGATCCTGCCTGGAACACTGAAGCTTTCTTT	CASSQDPAWNTEAFF
TRBV19	NA	NA	TRBJ2-2	TGTGCCAGTACCCCGAGGAGGGTCGACACCGGGGAGCTGTTTTTT	CASTPRRVDTGELFF
TRBV20-1	TRBD1	few	TRBJ2-7	TGCAGTGCGAACGGGAAAGGCGGACAGGGAGAGCAGTACTTC	CSANGKGGQGEQYF
TRBV7-2	NA	NA	TRBJ1-2	TGTGCCAGCAGCTTATCCGGGGGAGCTAACTATGGCTACACCTTC	CASSLSGGANYGYTF
TRBV7-3	TRBD2	NA	TRBJ2-1	TGTGCCAGCAGCTTAGACCCGGGCGGGAGCGATGAGCAGTTCTTC	CASSLDPGGSDEQFF
TRBV20-1	TRBD1	NA	TRBJ2-1	TGCAGTGCTAGATCTATGGGGACAGCAAGAAATGAGCAGTTCTTC	CSARSMGTARNEQFF
TRBV29-1	TRBD2	NA	TRBJ2-5	TGCAGCGCTGAGGCGGGGGAAGAGACCCAGTACTTC	CSAEAGEETQYF
TRBV5-5	TRBD2	NA	TRBJ2-1	TGTGCCAGCAGCTTTCTTAGCGGGGGGATCAATGAGCAGTTCTTC	CASSFLSGGINEQFF
TRBV7-2	NA	NA	TRBJ2-4	TGTGCCAGCAGCAGAACAGGGCGATGGGGATCGAACATTCAGTACTTC	CASSRTGRWGSNIQYF
TRBV10-3	NA	few	TRBJ2-2	TGTGCCATCAGTCGCGGGACAGCGAACACCGGGGAGCTGTTTTTT	CAISRGTANTGELFF
TRBV5-1	TRBD1	few	TRBJ2-3	TGCGCCAGCCATGTACAGGGGGCCGTGGGAGATACGCAGTATTTT	CASHVQGAVGDTQYF
TRBV10-3	TRBD2	few	TRBJ2-7	TGTGCCATCAGTGAGAAACTAGCGGCCTCCTACGAGCAGTACTTC	CAISEKLAASYEQYF
TRBV7-8	NA	few	TRBJ2-3	TGTGCCAGCAGCTTAGATAGAGGGACTTACGCAGATACGCAGTATTTT	CASSLDRGTYADTQYF
TRBV6-6	NA	few	TRBJ2-7	TGTGCCAGCAGACAGTCCGGAAACGAGCAGTACTTC	CASRQSGNEQYF
TRBV29-1	NA	many	TRBJ2-2	TGCAGCGTCTGGGTCGGGGAGCTGTTTTTT	CSVWVGELFF
TRBV7-6	NA	few	TRBJ2-7	TGTGCCAGCAGCCGAAGCGGATTTAGCTCCTACGAGCAGTACTTC	CASSRSGFSSYEQYF
TRBV20-1	TRBD1	few	TRBJ1-1	TGCAGTGCTGCGGAGGGGACAGATAACACTGAAGCTTTCTTT	CSAAEGTDNTEAFF
TRBV5-5	TRBD2	NA	TRBJ2-1	TGTGCCAGCAGCTACTCGGGACTAGCGGGGGCCTATGAGCAGTTCTTC	CASSYSGLAGAYEQFF
TRBV29-1	NA	NA	TRBJ1-5	TGCAGCGTTGGACGGGATAGCAATCAGCCCCAGCATTTT	CSVGRDSNQPQHF
TRBV29-1	TRBD2	few	TRBJ2-1	TGCAGCACTGAGGGGAGCGGGAGAGCCTCCTACAATGAGCAGTTCTTC	CSTEGSGRASYNEQFF
TRBV4-2	NA	many	TRBJ1-1	TGTGCCAGCAGCCAAGTTGGGGACACTGAAGCTTTCTTT	CASSQVGDTEAFF
TRBV9	NA	NA	TRBJ1-1	TGTGCCAGCAGCGTAGTGGGCGGGAACACTGAAGCTTTCTTT	CASSVVGGNTEAFF
TRBV7-2	TRBD2	many	TRBJ2-7	TGTGCCAGCAGCTTAGGGGGGACTAGCGGCTACGAGCAGTACTTC	CASSLGGTSGYEQYF
TRBV7-2	NA	few	TRBJ2-1	TGTGCCAGCAGCTTAACCAGCGGAGGGCACAATGAGCAGTTCTTC	CASSLTSGGHNEQFF
TRBV9	TRBD2	few	TRBJ2-5	TGTGCCAGCAGCGTAGCTCCGGGAGGGTCAGAGACCCAGTACTTC	CASSVAPGGSETQYF
TRBV20-1	TRBD2	few	TRBJ2-3	TGCAGTGCTAGAGCGTATATGGCTAGCGGGGGCACAGATACGCAGTATTTT	CSARAYMASGGTDTQYF
TRBV20-1	NA	few	TRBJ2-7	TGCAGTGCTAAAAGACAGCTCTCCTACGAGCAGTACTTC	CSAKRQLSYEQYF
TRBV7-9	TRBD1	NA	TRBJ2-7	TGTGCCAGATCGACAGGGACGGTCGAGCAGTACTTC	CARSTGTVEQYF
TRBV11-2	TRBD1	few	TRBJ2-1	TGTGCCAGCAGCCCGACGGACAGGGGGCTTCACAATGAGCAGTTCTTC	CASSPTDRGLHNEQFF
TRBV11-2	TRBD1	few	TRBJ1-2	TGTGCCAGCAGCTTAGTATGGAGGACAGGGGGGGACTATGGCTACACCTTC	CASSLVWRTGGDYGYTF